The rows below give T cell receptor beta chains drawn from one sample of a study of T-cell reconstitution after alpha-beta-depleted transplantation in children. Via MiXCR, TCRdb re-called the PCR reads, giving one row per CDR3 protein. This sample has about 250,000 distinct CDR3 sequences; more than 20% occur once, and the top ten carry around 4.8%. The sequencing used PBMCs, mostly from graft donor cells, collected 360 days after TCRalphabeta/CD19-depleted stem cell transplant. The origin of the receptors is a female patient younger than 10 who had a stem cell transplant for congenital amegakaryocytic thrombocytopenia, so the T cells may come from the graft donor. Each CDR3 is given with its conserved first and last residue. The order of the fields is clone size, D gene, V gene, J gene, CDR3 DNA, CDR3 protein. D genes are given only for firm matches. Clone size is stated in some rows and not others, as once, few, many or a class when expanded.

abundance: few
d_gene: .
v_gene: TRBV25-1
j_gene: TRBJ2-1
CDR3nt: TGTGCCAGCAGTGAACCCAAAGGGGTCAATGAGCAGTTCTTC
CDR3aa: CASSEPKGVNEQFF

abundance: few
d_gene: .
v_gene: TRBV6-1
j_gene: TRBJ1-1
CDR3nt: TGTGCCAGCAATGATCCTCCGGACAGCTTGAACACTGAAGCTTTCTTT
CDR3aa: CASNDPPDSLNTEAFF

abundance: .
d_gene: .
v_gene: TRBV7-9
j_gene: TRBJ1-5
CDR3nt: TGTGCCAGCAGCTTCGAAAGCAGGGGCAGGTCTCAGCCCCAGCATTTT
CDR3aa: CASSFESRGRSQPQHF

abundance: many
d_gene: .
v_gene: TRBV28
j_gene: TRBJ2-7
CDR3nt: TGTGCCAGCAGTGACTACGAGCAGTACTTC
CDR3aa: CASSDYEQYF

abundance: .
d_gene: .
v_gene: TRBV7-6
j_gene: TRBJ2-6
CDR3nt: TGTGCCAGCAGCTTAAACCCGAAAGGGCTGTGGGGGGCCAACGTCCTGACTTTC
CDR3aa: CASSLNPKGLWGANVLTF

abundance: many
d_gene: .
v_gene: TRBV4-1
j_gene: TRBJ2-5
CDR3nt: TGCGCCAGCAGCCAAGTCTTGCGGGAGACCCAGTACTTC
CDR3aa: CASSQVLRETQYF

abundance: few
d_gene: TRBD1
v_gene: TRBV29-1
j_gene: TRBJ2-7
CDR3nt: TGCAGCGTTCTAGGGGACAGGGATCACGAAGTGCACTACGAGCAGTACTTC
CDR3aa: CSVLGDRDHEVHYEQYF

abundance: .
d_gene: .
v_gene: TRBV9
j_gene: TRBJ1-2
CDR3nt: TGTGCCAGCAGCGGGACAGTAAACTATGGCTACACCTTC
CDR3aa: CASSGTVNYGYTF

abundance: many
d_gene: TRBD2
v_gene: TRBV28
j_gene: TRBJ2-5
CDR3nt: TGTGCCAGCAGTTCGACTAGCGGGAGCTTGAAGACCCAGTACTTC
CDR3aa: CASSSTSGSLKTQYF

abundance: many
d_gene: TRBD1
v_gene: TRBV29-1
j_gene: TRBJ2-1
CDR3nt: TGCAGCGCTAACCGGGACAGAGTATACAATGAGCAGTTCTTC
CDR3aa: CSANRDRVYNEQFF

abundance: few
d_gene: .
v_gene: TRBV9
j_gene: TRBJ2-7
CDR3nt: TGTGCCAGCTCAGGGGCCAACTCCTACGAGCAGTACTTC
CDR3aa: CASSGANSYEQYF

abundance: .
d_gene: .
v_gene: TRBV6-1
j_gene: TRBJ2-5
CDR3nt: TGTGCCAGCAGTGATAACGGGGGGCGAGAGACCCAGTACTTC
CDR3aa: CASSDNGGRETQYF

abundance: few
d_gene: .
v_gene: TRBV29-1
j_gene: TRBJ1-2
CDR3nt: TGCAGCGTCGGGGACCCTGGGGGTAACTATGGCTACACCTTC
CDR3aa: CSVGDPGGNYGYTF

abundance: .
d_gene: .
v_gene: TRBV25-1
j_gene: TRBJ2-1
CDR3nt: TGTGCCAGCAGTCGGGCGTACTACAATGAGCAGTTCTTC
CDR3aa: CASSRAYYNEQFF

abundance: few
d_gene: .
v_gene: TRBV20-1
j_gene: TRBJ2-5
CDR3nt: TGCAGTGCTTGGCGGGGAGAAGAGACCCAGTACTTC
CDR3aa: CSAWRGEETQYF

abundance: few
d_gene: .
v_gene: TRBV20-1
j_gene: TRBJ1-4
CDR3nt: TGCAGTGCTAGGGGTCCGGTGGGGGAAAAACTGTTTTTT
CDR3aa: CSARGPVGEKLFF

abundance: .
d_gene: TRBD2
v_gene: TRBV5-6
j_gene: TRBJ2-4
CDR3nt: TGTGCCAGCAGCTACAGGACTAGCCCGGCCAAAAACATTCAGTACTTC
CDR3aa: CASSYRTSPAKNIQYF

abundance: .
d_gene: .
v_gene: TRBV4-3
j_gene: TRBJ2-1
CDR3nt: TGCGCCAGCAGCCCGGTTGCGGGCTGGTGGGGCAATGAGCAGTTCTTC
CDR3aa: CASSPVAGWWGNEQFF

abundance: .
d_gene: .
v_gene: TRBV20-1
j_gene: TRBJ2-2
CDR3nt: TGCAGTGCTAGAGACGGGACCCTGGCGAACACCGGGGAGCTGTTTTTT
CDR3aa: CSARDGTLANTGELFF

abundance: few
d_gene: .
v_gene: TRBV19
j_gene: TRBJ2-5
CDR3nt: TGTGCCAGTAGTAATTTGGCGGCAGGGATAGCGACCCAGTACTTC
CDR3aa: CASSNLAAGIATQYF

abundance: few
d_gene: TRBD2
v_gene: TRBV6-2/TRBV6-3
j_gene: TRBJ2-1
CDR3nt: TGTGCCAGCAGGGGGACTAGCTACAATGAGCAGTTCTTC
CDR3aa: CASRGTSYNEQFF

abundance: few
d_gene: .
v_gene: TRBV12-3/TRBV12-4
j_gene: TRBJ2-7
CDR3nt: TGTGCCAGCAGTCCGAGGCCCGATACCTACGAGCAGTACTTC
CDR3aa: CASSPRPDTYEQYF

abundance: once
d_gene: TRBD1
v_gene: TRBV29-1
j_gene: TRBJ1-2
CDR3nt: TGCAGCGTGAACCGGGACAGCTCCTCTCCATATGGCTACACCTTC
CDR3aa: CSVNRDSSSPYGYTF

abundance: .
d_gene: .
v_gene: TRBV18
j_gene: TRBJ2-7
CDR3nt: TGTGCCAGCTCACAGGACGTACCAGCCTACGAGCAGTACTTC
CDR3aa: CASSQDVPAYEQYF

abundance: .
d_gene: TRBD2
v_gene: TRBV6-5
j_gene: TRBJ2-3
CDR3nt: TGTGCCAGCAGTTACTCGGCTAGCGGGAGCACAGATACGCAGTATTTT
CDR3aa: CASSYSASGSTDTQYF

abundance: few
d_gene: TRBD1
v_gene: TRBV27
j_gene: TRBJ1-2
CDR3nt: TGTGCCAGCAGAAGGGGGCGCGAGGGCGGCTACACCTTC
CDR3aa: CASRRGREGGYTF

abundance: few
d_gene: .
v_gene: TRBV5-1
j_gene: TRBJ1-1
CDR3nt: TGCGCCACCAGCGAGGGGAACACTGAAGCTTTCTTT
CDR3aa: CATSEGNTEAFF

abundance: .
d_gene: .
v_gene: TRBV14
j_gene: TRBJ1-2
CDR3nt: TGTGCCAGCAGCCACGCGGGAAATGGCTACACCTTC
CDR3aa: CASSHAGNGYTF

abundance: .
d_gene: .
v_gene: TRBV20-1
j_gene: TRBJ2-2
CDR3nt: TGCAGTGCCCAGGGGTCTAGCTACTCCACCGGGGAGCTGTTTTTT
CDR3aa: CSAQGSSYSTGELFF

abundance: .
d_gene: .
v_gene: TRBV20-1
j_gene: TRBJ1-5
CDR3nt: TGCAGTGCTAACCGGGACAGCAATCAGCCCCAGCATTTT
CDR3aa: CSANRDSNQPQHF

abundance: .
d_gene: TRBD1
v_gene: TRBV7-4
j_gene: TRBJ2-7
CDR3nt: TGTGCCAGCAGTTACCTGTCGGGCAGGGGGCTTTACGAGCAGTACTTC
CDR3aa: CASSYLSGRGLYEQYF

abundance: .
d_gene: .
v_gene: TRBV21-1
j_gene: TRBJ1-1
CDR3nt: TGTGCCAGCAACCTAGGACAGGGTACTGAAGCTTTCTTT
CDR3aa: CASNLGQGTEAFF

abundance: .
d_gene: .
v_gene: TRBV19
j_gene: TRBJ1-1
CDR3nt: TGTGCCAGTACGGGTTATGCGGGCACTGAAGCTTTCTTT
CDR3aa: CASTGYAGTEAFF

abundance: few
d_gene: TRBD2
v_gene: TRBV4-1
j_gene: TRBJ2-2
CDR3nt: TGCGCCAGCAGCCAAGATCAGAGCGGGAGGGCGTTCGGGGAGCTGTTTTTT
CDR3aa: CASSQDQSGRAFGELFF

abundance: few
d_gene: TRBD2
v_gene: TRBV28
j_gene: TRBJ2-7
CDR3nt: TGTGCCAGCAGTTTATGGGGGCTAGCGGGAGTTCTCCACGAGCAGTACTTC
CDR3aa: CASSLWGLAGVLHEQYF

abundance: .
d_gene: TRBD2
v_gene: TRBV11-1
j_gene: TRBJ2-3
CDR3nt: TGTGCCAGCAGCAAGACTAGCGGGTCCACAGATACGCAGTATTTT
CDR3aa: CASSKTSGSTDTQYF

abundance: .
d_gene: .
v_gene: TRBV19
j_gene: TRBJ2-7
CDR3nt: TGTGCCAGTAGTCCCGGACCCTTCTCCTACGAGCAGTACTTC
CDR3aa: CASSPGPFSYEQYF

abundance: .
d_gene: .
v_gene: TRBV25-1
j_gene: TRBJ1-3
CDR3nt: TGTGCCAGCAGTGAAGGGCTCAATGGAAACACCATATATTTT
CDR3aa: CASSEGLNGNTIYF

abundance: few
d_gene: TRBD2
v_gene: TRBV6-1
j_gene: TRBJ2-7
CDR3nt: TGTGCCAGCAGCAGAGGAGCGGGAGCCAACGAGCAGTACTTC
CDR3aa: CASSRGAGANEQYF

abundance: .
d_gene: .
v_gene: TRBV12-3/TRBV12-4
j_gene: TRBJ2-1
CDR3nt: TGTGCCAGCATAAACCCTGGGGGTGAGCAGTTCTTC
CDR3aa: CASINPGGEQFF

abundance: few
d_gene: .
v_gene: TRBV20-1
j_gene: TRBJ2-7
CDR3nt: TGCAGTGGGGCCTATAGGGAACGGGGTCGTTCCGAGCAGTACTTC
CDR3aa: CSGAYRERGRSEQYF

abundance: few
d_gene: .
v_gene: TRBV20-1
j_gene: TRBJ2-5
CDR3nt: TGCAGTGCTAGATTGGTAGGCCAAGAGACCCAGTACTTC
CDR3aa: CSARLVGQETQYF

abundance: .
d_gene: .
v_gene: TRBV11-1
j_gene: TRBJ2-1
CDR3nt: TGTGCCAGCAGCTTAGCTTCCCTTAGGGAGCAGTTCTTC
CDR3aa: CASSLASLREQFF

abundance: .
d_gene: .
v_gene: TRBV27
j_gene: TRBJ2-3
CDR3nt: TGTGCCAGCAGCTTGGACGAAAGCACAGATACGCAGTATTTT
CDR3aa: CASSLDESTDTQYF

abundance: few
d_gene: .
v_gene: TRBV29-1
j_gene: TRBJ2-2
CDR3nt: TGCAGCGTTCGCCCGGGGGCCGGGGAGCTGTTTTTT
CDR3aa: CSVRPGAGELFF